Listed here are 23 T cell receptor beta chains from one sample, sequenced in a study of beta chain features in type 1 diabetes. Expressed TCRB transcripts were sequenced, since all the RNA that had been isolated was reverse transcribed. The assay was immunoSEQ multiplex PCR, and TCRdb's table has in-frame clones only and misses some. This table holds 200,000 to 250,000 clones, around 9.9% found once. The sequencing input was central memory CD4+ T cells from blood. The receptors were sampled from a man aged 18 to 29 in good health.

V gene TRBV7-6 combines with J gene TRBJ2-7; the D gene is possibly TRBD1 (6 bases). Germline loops: CDR1 SGHVS, CDR2 FNYEAQ. V dropped 5 bases and J dropped 0 bases, with 17 bases sitting between them. The CDR3 is 16 residues long. The CDR3 protein is CASSQRARGNSYEQYF. CDR3 coding DNA: TGTGCCAGCAGCCAGAGGGCAAGGGGGAACTCCTACGAGCAGTACTTC.

This clone was seen at least ten times. The CDR3 protein is CASSLDRGAGNTIYF. CDR3 nucleotides: TGTGCCAGCAGCCTAGACAGGGGAGCGGGAAACACCATATATTTT. The rearrangement joins TRBV7-2 to TRBJ1-3; 8 bases align to TRBD1. The CDR3 totals 15 residues. Germline V gene lookup returns CDR1 SGHTA and CDR2 FQGNSA. J was trimmed by 4 bases and V by 5 bases; bases with no gene match: 7.

This clone was seen ten or more times. The chain uses TRBV10-3 and TRBJ2-3; TRBD1 matches 7 bases. The CDR3 sequence is 15 residues long. In germline, CDR1 is ENHRY, CDR2 SYGVKD. With 6 bases clipped from V and 0 bases from J, the junction kept 6 bases outside the gene matches. CDR3 coding DNA: TGTGCCATCAGACCCGGACAGGAAAGCACAGATACGCAGTATTTT. Amino acids: CAIRPGQESTDTQYF.

This clone has only a few counts. The rearrangement joins TRBV11-1 to TRBJ2-7, with D unresolved. Germline CDR1 SGHAT, CDR2 FQDESV (reference sequence). The length of the CDR3 is 9 residues. CDR3 bases: TGTGCGTGCTATGACGAGCAGTACTTC. Protein product: CACYDEQYF.

This clone was observed a few times. The chain uses TRBV5-5 and TRBJ2-1, with D uncertain. In germline, CDR1 is SGHKS, CDR2 YYEKEE (reference sequence). The V end was cut by 8 bases, the J end by 7 bases, with 10 bases between. The CDR3 sequence is 11 residues long. Here the CDR3 DNA reads TGTGCCAGTGGTTGGGGAAATGAGCAGTTCTTC. This codes for CASGWGNEQFF.

The rearrangement uses TRBV4-3 and TRBJ2-1; D is unresolved. This CDR3 region has 11 residues. Germline CDR1 is LGHNA and CDR2 is YSLEER. V gave up 2 bases and J gave up 7 bases, with 3 bases separating them. The DNA of the CDR3 is TGCGCCAGCAGCCAAATGAATGAGCAGTTCTTC. It yields the protein CASSQMNEQFF.

In this sample, this clone turned up a few times. The chain couples TRBV28 to TRBJ2-1; 7 bases map to TRBD1. Germline CDR1 is MDHEN and CDR2 is SYDVKM. This CDR3 comprises 15 residues. V was pared by 3 bases and J by 7 bases, with 9 bases of the junction left unmatched. CDR3 DNA: TGTGCCAGCAGTTTGAGCGACAGGGCGCGAAATGAGCAGTTCTTC. Its protein is CASSLSDRARNEQFF.

This clone was picked up a small number of times. The rearrangement links TRBV30 to TRBJ2-3, with D possibly being TRBD1 or TRBD2 (6 bases each). Germline-derived CDR1 and CDR2 are GTSNPN and SVGIG (reference sequence). This CDR3 is built from 12 residues. V gave up 3 bases and J gave up 5 bases, with 9 bases separating them. CDR3 sequence (DNA): TGTGCCTGGAGACAGGGAGGAGATACGCAGTATTTT. This translates into CAWRQGGDTQYF.

Of note for this clone: This likely stems from a read error, as it lies one base from a far larger clone. The chain is built from TRBV4-2 and TRBJ2-1; 13 positions agree with TRBD2. The ends lost 3 bases at V and 9 bases at J; junction bases unmatched: 14. CDR1 is LGHNA and CDR2 is YNFKEQ in the germline V gene. The CDR3 is 18 amino acids. CDR3 sequence reads: CASSHAPDRTSGSPEQFF. CDR3 DNA sequence: TGTGCCAGCAGCCACGCTCCGGACCGGACTAGCGGGAGCCCTGAGCAGTTCTTC.

This clone occurred a few times. This chain joins TRBV2 and TRBJ2-3; D is possibly TRBD1 (6 bases). The ends were cut back, 2 bases at V and 2 bases at J, with 14 bases in the middle. CDR1 and CDR2 from the germline V gene are SNHLY and FYNNEI. The CDR3 extends over 16 amino acids. The CDR3 DNA follows: TGTGCCAGCAGTGAATATTCCGGGACATTCACAGATACGCAGTATTTT. The encoded protein is CASSEYSGTFTDTQYF.

This clone came up a few times. The chain recombines TRBV4-1 with TRBJ2-7, with 11 bases lining up with TRBD2. CDR1 is MGHRA, CDR2 YSYEKL, per germline. The CDR3 runs to 15 residues. J gave up 0 bases and V 6 bases, and 4 bases lay outside the gene matches. DNA for the CDR3: TGCGCCAGCAGGCGTAGCGGGAGGGCCTCCTACGAGCAGTACTTC. Amino acid sequence: CASRRSGRASYEQYF.

This clone has only a few counts. J is TRBJ1-5 and V is TRBV5-6, with D possibly TRBD1 on 6 matching bases. The CDR3 runs to 16 residues. With 3 bases removed from V and 0 bases from J, the gap between germline ends came to 13 bases. Germline V gene lookup returns CDR1 SGHDT and CDR2 YYEEEE. The DNA of the CDR3 is TGTGCCAGCAGCTCCAGAGACAGGAATAGCAATCAGCCCCAGCATTTT. Its protein is CASSSRDRNSNQPQHF.

This clone was picked up a small number of times. The J gene is TRBJ1-2, the V gene TRBV29-1; 10 positions match TRBD1. This CDR3 has 15 amino acids. From germline, CDR1 is SQVTM and CDR2 ANQGSEA. The junction had 6 bases not matched to a gene; V was cut back by 1 base and J by 4 bases. The CDR3, as DNA: TGCAGCGTTGAAGGGGACAGGGGTCGGGGCTATGGCTACACCTTC. Translating it yields CSVEGDRGRGYGYTF.

This clone was observed once. V gene TRBV7-2 combines with J gene TRBJ2-7; the D gene is possibly TRBD2 (6 bases). The CDR3 extends over 14 amino acids. Germline-derived CDR1 and CDR2 are SGHTA and FQGNSA. Trimming shortened V by 4 bases and J by 4 bases, and 14 bases separated the two germline ends. The CDR3 sequence: CASSSAARGYEQYF. CDR3 sequence (DNA): TGTGCCAGCAGCTCAGCAGCCCGGGGGTACGAGCAGTACTTC.

J is TRBJ2-2 and V is TRBV5-6, with 8 nucleotides matching TRBD1. Unmatched junction bases numbered 6, after V lost 8 bases and J lost 0 bases. The germline CDR1 and CDR2 sequences are SGHDT and YYEEEE. This CDR3 has 15 amino acids. CDR3 DNA sequence: TGTGCCAGTTCGACAGGGGACCCGAACACCGGGGAGCTGTTTTTT. This translates into CASSTGDPNTGELFF.

This sequence joins TRBV13 and TRBJ1-3; no clear D. The V end was cut by 5 bases, the J end by 0 bases, with 11 bases between. The CDR3 loop spans 15 amino acids. In germline, CDR1 is PRHDT, CDR2 FYEKMQ (reference sequence). The CDR3 reads CASSQGSISGNTIYF. The CDR3 DNA reads TGTGCCAGCAGCCAAGGCTCGATCTCTGGAAACACCATATATTTT.

This chain links TRBV19 with TRBJ2-5, with D perhaps being TRBD1 or TRBD2 (5 bases each). Germline V lookup: CDR1 LNHDA, CDR2 SQIVND (reference sequence). Between the trimmed V and J ends, which lost 1 base and 5 bases, there was a span of 5 bases. CDR3 length: 12 residues. CDR3 bases: TGTGCCAGTAGTATAGGGGACGAGACCCAGTACTTC. Translated: CASSIGDETQYF.

The chain combines TRBV30 with TRBJ2-5, with 8 bases identical to TRBD2. The J call is doubtful: the DNA matches TRBJ2-7 better. Germline-derived CDR1 and CDR2 are GTSNPN and SVGIG (reference sequence). This CDR3 is built from 13 residues. CDR3 in DNA: TGTGCCTGGAGCGGGACTAGGGCCTACGAGCAGTACTTC. Amino acid sequence: CAWSGTRAYEQYF.

The CDR3 reads CASSPRSGVGDIQYF. The CDR3 nucleotides are TGTGCCAGCAGCCCAAGATCCGGGGTCGGGGACATTCAGTACTTC. The V gene is TRBV7-2, the J gene TRBJ2-4; D possibly corresponds to TRBD2 (5 bases). V was cut by 5 bases and J by 8 bases, with 19 bases left in between. The CDR3 extends over 15 amino acids. The germline V gene encodes CDR1 SGHTA and CDR2 FQGNSA.

This clone was recorded a few times. The chain couples TRBV7-3 to TRBJ1-1; no definite D call. Germline loops: CDR1 SGHTA, CDR2 FQGTGA. Trimming shortened V by 5 bases and J by 3 bases, and 10 bases separated the two germline ends. This CDR3 contains 13 residues. The CDR3 coding sequence is TGTGCCAGCAGCGTAAGGGTGGACACTGAAGCTTTCTTT. This encodes CASSVRVDTEAFF.

This clone was observed a few times. The chain combines TRBV20-1 with TRBJ2-7; no firm D call. This CDR3 has 10 residues. Germline V gene sequence: CDR1 DFQATT, CDR2 SNEGSKA (reference sequence). Trimming took 5 bases from V and 4 from J, leaving 6 bases between them. CDR3 sequence (DNA): TGCAGTGCTCGAAATTACGAGCAGTACTTC. Translating gives CSARNYEQYF.

The chain is built from TRBV7-9 and TRBJ2-2, with TRBD1 matching 8 bases. The V gene end was trimmed by 5 bases and the J gene end by 6 bases; junction bases not matched to a gene: 5. CDR1 and CDR2 (germline): SEHNR, FQNEAQ (reference sequence). This CDR3 is 14 amino acids long. The CDR3 sequence: CASSADRAAGELFF. The CDR3 DNA follows: TGTGCCAGCAGCGCGGACAGGGCAGCCGGGGAGCTGTTTTTT.

This clone appeared a few times. V gene TRBV7-6 combines with J gene TRBJ2-5; D is possibly TRBD2 (6 bases). The CDR3 sequence is 13 residues long. Trimming took 5 bases from V and 5 from J, leaving 12 bases between them. Germline V gene sequence: CDR1 SGHVS, CDR2 FNYEAQ. In DNA, the CDR3 is TGTGCCAGCAGCATCCCGGGAGTTGAGACCCAGTACTTC. Translated: CASSIPGVETQYF.